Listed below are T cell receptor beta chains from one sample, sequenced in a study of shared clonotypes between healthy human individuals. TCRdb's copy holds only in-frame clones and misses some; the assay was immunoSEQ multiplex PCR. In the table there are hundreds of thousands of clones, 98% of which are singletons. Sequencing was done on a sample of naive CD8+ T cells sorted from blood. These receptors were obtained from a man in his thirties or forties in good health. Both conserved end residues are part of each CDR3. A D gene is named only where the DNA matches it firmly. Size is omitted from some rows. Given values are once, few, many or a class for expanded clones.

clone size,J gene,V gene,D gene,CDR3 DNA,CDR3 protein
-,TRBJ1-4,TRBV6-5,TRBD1,TGTGCCAGCAGTTACTCGGAGACAGGGGCGGATGAAAAACTGTTTTTT,CASSYSETGADEKLFF
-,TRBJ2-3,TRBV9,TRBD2,TGTGCCAGCAGCTATAGCGGGATAACAGATACGCAGTATTTT,CASSYSGITDTQYF
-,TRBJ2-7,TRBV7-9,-,TGTGCCAGCACAGGGGGGGACTACGAGCAGTACTTC,CASTGGDYEQYF
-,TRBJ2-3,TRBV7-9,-,TGTGCCAGCAGCCCCCACAGGGACCCAGATACGCAGTATTTT,CASSPHRDPDTQYF
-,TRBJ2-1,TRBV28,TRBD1,TGTGCCAGCACCGTGGACAGGGCTTCCTACAATGAGCAGTTCTTC,CASTVDRASYNEQFF
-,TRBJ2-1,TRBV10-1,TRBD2,TGCGCCAGCAGTGAGGGGCTAGCGGGAGCCACCTACAATGAGCAGTTCTTC,CASSEGLAGATYNEQFF
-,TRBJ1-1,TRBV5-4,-,TGTGCCAGCAGCCCTGACGGCCCCATGAACACTGAAGCTTTCTTT,CASSPDGPMNTEAFF
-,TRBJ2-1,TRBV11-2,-,TGTGCCAGCAGGCTGATGCATGAGCAGTTCTTC,CASRLMHEQFF
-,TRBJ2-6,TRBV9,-,TGTGCCAGCAGCGTGTGGGGGACAAACGTAGACTCTGGGGCCAACGTCCTGACTTTC,CASSVWGTNVDSGANVLTF
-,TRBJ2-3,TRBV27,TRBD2,TGTGCCAGCAGTTCTTTAGCGGGAGTGGACCTCGATACGCAGTATTTT,CASSSLAGVDLDTQYF
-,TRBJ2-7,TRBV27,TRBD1,TGTGCCAGCAGTCACAGGGGTCCCCGGTACGAGCAGTACTTC,CASSHRGPRYEQYF
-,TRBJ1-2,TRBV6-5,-,TGTGCCAGCAGTTACGTTGGGGGGGCGAGTGGCTACACCTTC,CASSYVGGASGYTF
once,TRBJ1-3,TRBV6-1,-,TGTGCCAGCGGACCGGTGAGCTCTGGAAACACCATATATTTT,CASGPVSSGNTIYF
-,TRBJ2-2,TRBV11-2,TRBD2,TGTGCCAGCAGCTTAGTTCTAGCGGGAGAATTTTACACCGGGGAGCTGTTTTTT,CASSLVLAGEFYTGELFF
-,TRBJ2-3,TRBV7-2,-,TGTGCCAGCAGCTTTACCCTGACGACAGAAAAAACAGATACGCAGTATTTT,CASSFTLTTEKTDTQYF
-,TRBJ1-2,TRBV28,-,TGTGCCAGCAGCTTAATAGGACCCTATGGCTACACCTTC,CASSLIGPYGYTF
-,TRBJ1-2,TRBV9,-,TGTGCCAGCAGCGGCTACGGGCCCGCCAGTGATAACTATGGCTACACCTTC,CASSGYGPASDNYGYTF